The rows below give T cell receptor beta chains drawn from one sample of a study of beta chain features in type 1 diabetes. The repertoire was sequenced with immunoSEQ multiplex PCR; TCRdb's copy has only in-frame clones and lacks some. The repertoire consists of 970,000 or so clones, with roughly a sixth occurring once and the leading ten covering about 0.02%. The specimen was naive CD4+ T cells from blood. All receptors come from a woman aged 18-30 years in good health. Each CDR3 is given with its conserved first and last residue. Each record gives: V gene, clone size, D gene, J gene, CDR3 protein, CDR3 DNA. The D gene is left open where the match is weak. Clone size, where shown, is once, few, many, or a class for clones that have expanded.

v_gene: TRBV28
abundance: few
d_gene: TRBD1
j_gene: TRBJ2-1
CDR3aa: CASSSPGQGRDEQFF
CDR3nt: TGTGCCAGCAGTTCGCCGGGACAGGGGAGGGATGAGCAGTTCTTC

v_gene: TRBV7-2
abundance: few
d_gene: .
j_gene: TRBJ2-3
CDR3aa: CASSLGPPSTDTQYF
CDR3nt: TGTGCCAGCAGCTTAGGCCCCCCTAGCACAGATACGCAGTATTTT

v_gene: TRBV9
abundance: .
d_gene: .
j_gene: TRBJ2-1
CDR3aa: CASSVDSGVYNEQFF
CDR3nt: TGTGCCAGCAGCGTAGACAGCGGAGTTTACAATGAGCAGTTCTTC

v_gene: TRBV4-3
abundance: few
d_gene: TRBD1
j_gene: TRBJ2-1
CDR3aa: CASSQRQGSYNEQFF
CDR3nt: TGCGCCAGCAGCCAACGACAGGGCAGTTACAATGAGCAGTTCTTC

v_gene: TRBV27
abundance: .
d_gene: .
j_gene: TRBJ1-1
CDR3aa: CASSLGPTGNTEAFF
CDR3nt: TGTGCCAGCAGCTTAGGGCCGACAGGGAACACTGAAGCTTTCTTT

v_gene: TRBV27
abundance: .
d_gene: .
j_gene: TRBJ1-1
CDR3aa: CASSRKGFWDTEAFF
CDR3nt: TGTGCCAGCAGCAGGAAGGGATTTTGGGACACTGAAGCTTTCTTT

v_gene: TRBV9
abundance: .
d_gene: .
j_gene: TRBJ2-3
CDR3aa: CASSVAVASDTQYF
CDR3nt: TGTGCCAGCAGCGTAGCTGTGGCGTCAGATACGCAGTATTTT

v_gene: TRBV5-1
abundance: few
d_gene: TRBD1
j_gene: TRBJ1-4
CDR3aa: CASSLGGTARTTNEKLFF
CDR3nt: TGCGCCAGCAGCTTAGGAGGGACAGCCCGAACAACTAATGAAAAACTGTTTTTT

v_gene: TRBV27
abundance: few
d_gene: .
j_gene: TRBJ1-1
CDR3aa: CASRAGARHTEAFF
CDR3nt: TGTGCCAGCAGGGCGGGGGCAAGGCACACTGAAGCTTTCTTT

v_gene: TRBV7-9
abundance: few
d_gene: .
j_gene: TRBJ1-1
CDR3aa: CASSLTGTANTEAFF
CDR3nt: TGTGCCAGCAGCCTTACCGGGACTGCGAACACTGAAGCTTTCTTT

v_gene: TRBV19
abundance: .
d_gene: .
j_gene: TRBJ2-6
CDR3aa: CASSTRQGGDSGANVLTF
CDR3nt: TGTGCCAGTAGTACCCGACAGGGAGGGGACTCTGGGGCCAACGTCCTGACTTTC

v_gene: TRBV29-1
abundance: .
d_gene: .
j_gene: TRBJ2-7
CDR3aa: CSATLASLLSYEQYF
CDR3nt: TGCAGCGCTACCCTAGCCTCTCTCCTCTCCTACGAGCAGTACTTC

v_gene: TRBV18
abundance: few
d_gene: TRBD2
j_gene: TRBJ2-1
CDR3aa: CASSKTAGGTYNEQFF
CDR3nt: TGTGCCAGCTCAAAAACTGCGGGAGGAACCTACAATGAGCAGTTCTTC

v_gene: TRBV15
abundance: few
d_gene: .
j_gene: TRBJ2-5
CDR3aa: CATSRDVTQSQYF
CDR3nt: TGTGCCACCAGCAGAGATGTGACCCAGAGTCAGTACTTC

v_gene: TRBV5-4
abundance: few
d_gene: .
j_gene: TRBJ1-1
CDR3aa: CASSLGVNTEAFF
CDR3nt: TGTGCCAGCAGCCTGGGGGTGAACACTGAAGCTTTCTTT

v_gene: TRBV15
abundance: .
d_gene: .
j_gene: TRBJ2-1
CDR3aa: CATSRLYNEQFF
CDR3nt: TGTGCCACCAGCAGACTTTACAATGAGCAGTTCTTC

v_gene: TRBV5-6
abundance: few
d_gene: .
j_gene: TRBJ2-7
CDR3aa: CASSLLGGEQYF
CDR3nt: TGTGCCAGCAGCTTGCTCGGAGGCGAGCAGTACTTC

v_gene: TRBV9
abundance: few
d_gene: .
j_gene: TRBJ2-2
CDR3aa: CASRNSGELFF
CDR3nt: TGTGCCAGCAGAAATTCCGGGGAGCTGTTTTTT

v_gene: TRBV5-6
abundance: few
d_gene: .
j_gene: TRBJ1-2
CDR3aa: CASSSFGQAGYGYTF
CDR3nt: TGTGCCAGCAGCTCGTTTGGACAAGCTGGCTATGGCTACACCTTC

v_gene: TRBV7-9
abundance: few
d_gene: .
j_gene: TRBJ2-5
CDR3aa: CASSLGRRGIQETQYF
CDR3nt: TGTGCCAGCAGCTTAGGACGACGTGGAATTCAAGAGACCCAGTACTTC

v_gene: TRBV7-8
abundance: .
d_gene: TRBD1
j_gene: TRBJ2-7
CDR3aa: CASSFRDRVNEQYF
CDR3nt: TGTGCCAGCAGCTTCCGGGACAGAGTGAACGAGCAGTACTTC

v_gene: TRBV11-2
abundance: .
d_gene: .
j_gene: TRBJ1-1
CDR3aa: CASSSQMSEAFF
CDR3nt: TGTGCCAGCAGCTCCCAGATGAGTGAAGCTTTCTTT

v_gene: TRBV5-4
abundance: .
d_gene: .
j_gene: TRBJ1-5
CDR3aa: CASSLRHFSNQPQHF
CDR3nt: TGTGCCAGCAGCTTGAGACATTTTAGCAATCAGCCCCAGCATTTT

v_gene: TRBV29-1
abundance: .
d_gene: TRBD2
j_gene: TRBJ2-1
CDR3aa: CSVRRGDNEQFF
CDR3nt: TGCAGCGTTCGGCGGGGGGACAATGAGCAGTTCTTC

v_gene: TRBV5-1
abundance: few
d_gene: .
j_gene: TRBJ1-2
CDR3aa: CASSEGGSYGYTF
CDR3nt: TGCGCCAGCAGCGAGGGCGGTTCCTATGGCTACACCTTC

v_gene: TRBV2
abundance: .
d_gene: TRBD2
j_gene: TRBJ2-7
CDR3aa: CASRKQSGSTSGSYEQYF
CDR3nt: TGTGCCAGCAGGAAGCAATCGGGGTCTACTAGCGGCTCCTACGAGCAGTACTTC

v_gene: TRBV19
abundance: few
d_gene: TRBD2
j_gene: TRBJ2-4
CDR3aa: CASSRRLAGLAKNIQYF
CDR3nt: TGTGCCAGTAGTAGGAGACTAGCGGGACTAGCCAAAAACATTCAGTACTTC

v_gene: TRBV28
abundance: few
d_gene: TRBD1
j_gene: TRBJ2-6
CDR3aa: CASRQGGGANVLTF
CDR3nt: TGTGCCAGCAGACAGGGGGGTGGGGCCAACGTCCTGACTTTC

v_gene: TRBV9
abundance: .
d_gene: TRBD2
j_gene: TRBJ2-1
CDR3aa: CASSVAGGPIDEQFF
CDR3nt: TGTGCCAGCAGCGTAGCGGGAGGGCCCATCGATGAGCAGTTCTTC

v_gene: TRBV6-6
abundance: few
d_gene: .
j_gene: TRBJ2-1
CDR3aa: CASSARTGLLFF
CDR3nt: TGTGCCAGCAGTGCGCGGACTGGTCTTCTGTTCTTC

v_gene: TRBV4-3
abundance: few
d_gene: TRBD2
j_gene: TRBJ2-1
CDR3aa: CASSHRLRGRTLNEQFF
CDR3nt: TGCGCCAGCAGCCACCGTTTGCGCGGGAGAACTCTCAATGAGCAGTTCTTC

v_gene: TRBV28
abundance: .
d_gene: TRBD1
j_gene: TRBJ2-3
CDR3aa: CASSGTVPGQGKDTQYF
CDR3nt: TGTGCCAGCAGTGGAACAGTCCCGGGACAGGGTAAAGATACGCAGTATTTT

v_gene: TRBV5-1
abundance: few
d_gene: .
j_gene: TRBJ2-7
CDR3aa: CASSFNTEQYF
CDR3nt: TGCGCCAGCAGCTTCAACACCGAGCAGTACTTC

v_gene: TRBV27
abundance: few
d_gene: TRBD2
j_gene: TRBJ2-3
CDR3aa: CASSHSGYETDTQYF
CDR3nt: TGTGCCAGCAGCCATAGCGGGTACGAAACAGATACGCAGTATTTT

v_gene: TRBV11-1
abundance: .
d_gene: TRBD1
j_gene: TRBJ2-1
CDR3aa: CASSQDRGVCNEQFF
CDR3nt: TGCGCCAGCAGCCAGGACAGGGGGGTCTGCAATGAGCAGTTCTTC

v_gene: TRBV28
abundance: .
d_gene: TRBD1
j_gene: TRBJ2-3
CDR3aa: CASSLRQGTTDTQYF
CDR3nt: TGTGCCAGCAGTCTTCGACAGGGGACGACAGATACGCAGTATTTT

v_gene: TRBV27
abundance: .
d_gene: TRBD1
j_gene: TRBJ2-1
CDR3aa: CASSLSGTAGNEQFF
CDR3nt: TGTGCCAGCAGTTTATCGGGGACAGCAGGTAATGAGCAGTTCTTC

v_gene: TRBV5-1
abundance: few
d_gene: TRBD2
j_gene: TRBJ2-5
CDR3aa: CASSLTEGLVEGETQYF
CDR3nt: TGCGCCAGCAGCTTGACGGAAGGACTAGTGGAGGGAGAGACCCAGTACTTC

v_gene: TRBV7-3
abundance: few
d_gene: .
j_gene: TRBJ2-2
CDR3aa: CASSSSGTDGELFF
CDR3nt: TGTGCCAGCAGCTCCTCCGGGACGGACGGGGAGCTGTTTTTT

v_gene: TRBV7-9
abundance: .
d_gene: TRBD2
j_gene: TRBJ2-5
CDR3aa: CASSLAGTSGRGETQYF
CDR3nt: TGTGCCAGCAGCTTAGCCGGGACTAGCGGGAGAGGAGAGACCCAGTACTTC

v_gene: TRBV9
abundance: .
d_gene: TRBD2
j_gene: TRBJ2-1
CDR3aa: CASSVGPPGLAGGEQFF
CDR3nt: TGTGCCAGCAGCGTAGGCCCTCCGGGACTAGCGGGAGGTGAGCAGTTCTTC

v_gene: TRBV7-3
abundance: .
d_gene: .
j_gene: TRBJ2-3
CDR3aa: CASSLSTGATQYF
CDR3nt: TGTGCCAGCAGCTTAAGTACGGGAGCTACGCAGTATTTT

v_gene: TRBV27
abundance: .
d_gene: .
j_gene: TRBJ2-5
CDR3aa: CASSSLDYLGTQYF
CDR3nt: TGTGCCAGCAGTTCGTTGGACTACCTGGGAACCCAGTACTTC

v_gene: TRBV29-1
abundance: .
d_gene: TRBD2
j_gene: TRBJ2-1
CDR3aa: CSGKKVAGSYNEQFF
CDR3nt: TGCAGCGGAAAGAAAGTAGCGGGGTCCTACAATGAGCAGTTCTTC

v_gene: TRBV6-6
abundance: .
d_gene: .
j_gene: TRBJ2-6
CDR3aa: CASSWGTRVGANVLTF
CDR3nt: TGTGCCAGCAGTTGGGGAACCCGTGTCGGGGCCAACGTCCTGACTTTC

v_gene: TRBV2
abundance: .
d_gene: TRBD1
j_gene: TRBJ2-5
CDR3aa: CASDGQGGTQYF
CDR3nt: TGTGCCAGCGACGGACAGGGCGGGACCCAGTACTTC

v_gene: TRBV2
abundance: few
d_gene: TRBD2
j_gene: TRBJ2-2
CDR3aa: CASSGLAGVKTGELFF
CDR3nt: TGTGCCAGCAGTGGCCTAGCGGGAGTAAAAACCGGGGAGCTGTTTTTT

v_gene: TRBV18
abundance: few
d_gene: .
j_gene: TRBJ2-7
CDR3aa: CASSPSVVGTGSYEQYF
CDR3nt: TGTGCCAGCTCACCTTCAGTTGTGGGGACGGGTTCCTACGAGCAGTACTTC

v_gene: TRBV7-2
abundance: few
d_gene: TRBD2
j_gene: TRBJ2-1
CDR3aa: CASSLGGRASDEQFF
CDR3nt: TGTGCCAGCAGCTTGGGCGGGAGGGCCTCGGATGAGCAGTTCTTC

v_gene: TRBV2
abundance: .
d_gene: .
j_gene: TRBJ2-1
CDR3aa: CASSLANEQFF
CDR3nt: TGTGCCAGCAGCCTAGCTAATGAGCAGTTCTTC

v_gene: TRBV14
abundance: .
d_gene: TRBD2
j_gene: TRBJ2-5
CDR3aa: CASSQGLAGGPQETQYF
CDR3nt: TGTGCCAGCAGCCAAGGACTAGCGGGAGGGCCCCAAGAGACCCAGTACTTC

v_gene: TRBV7-8
abundance: few
d_gene: .
j_gene: TRBJ1-3
CDR3aa: CASSLLLTSGNTIYF
CDR3nt: TGTGCCAGCAGCTTGTTGCTTACCTCTGGAAACACCATATATTTT

v_gene: TRBV7-8
abundance: few
d_gene: .
j_gene: TRBJ2-7
CDR3aa: CASSLNRGTSYEQYF
CDR3nt: TGTGCCAGCAGCTTAAACAGAGGGACCTCCTACGAGCAGTACTTC

v_gene: TRBV27
abundance: .
d_gene: .
j_gene: TRBJ2-7
CDR3aa: CASSPRLHRGEQYF
CDR3nt: TGTGCCAGCAGTCCCCGACTCCACCGGGGCGAGCAGTACTTC

v_gene: TRBV27
abundance: few
d_gene: .
j_gene: TRBJ2-7
CDR3aa: CASSRQGVSYEQYF
CDR3nt: TGTGCCAGCAGTCGGCAGGGAGTATCCTACGAGCAGTACTTC

v_gene: TRBV7-3
abundance: .
d_gene: .
j_gene: TRBJ2-2
CDR3aa: CASSFRANTGELFF
CDR3nt: TGTGCCAGCAGCTTCCGAGCGAACACCGGGGAGCTGTTTTTT

v_gene: TRBV12-5
abundance: .
d_gene: .
j_gene: TRBJ2-1
CDR3aa: CASGDFNNEQFF
CDR3nt: TGTGCTAGTGGGGACTTTAACAATGAGCAGTTCTTC

v_gene: TRBV23-1
abundance: many
d_gene: .
j_gene: TRBJ1-4
CDR3aa: CALGNQRVRSNEKLFF
CDR3nt: TGCGCCTTGGGTAATCAGCGGGTTCGATCTAATGAAAAACTGTTTTTT

v_gene: TRBV18
abundance: .
d_gene: TRBD1
j_gene: TRBJ2-3
CDR3aa: CASSPGTGTDTQYF
CDR3nt: TGTGCCAGCTCACCGGGGACAGGCACAGATACGCAGTATTTT